This record looks at one T cell receptor (beta chain) sequence and its context. The source of the sample is a study of T cells in Graves' hyperthyroidism and ophthalmopathy. The CDR3 loop spans 12 amino acids. Trimming pared 6 bases from V and 2 bases from J, leaving 6 bases between. The germline V gene has CDR1 KGHDR and CDR2 SFDVKD. RNA transcripts were the template for amplifying TCR beta CDR3 regions. During a first-round RT-PCR of the TCR CDR3, the HTBI primer set was used. TCRdb passed the multiplex PCR reads through MiXCR, listing each CDR3 protein once. The sample has some 770,000 distinct CDR3 sequences; roughly 15% are singletons.

The material sequenced was blood. This chain links TRBV24-1 with TRBJ1-1; D ambiguous. The TCR comes from a man between 18 and 35 years old with Graves' hyperthyroidism. The CDR3 nucleotides read TGTGCCACCAGTCCGGGAAACACTGAAGCTTTCTTT. Its protein is CATSPGNTEAFF.